Listed below are T cell receptor beta chains from one sample, sequenced in a study of human T cells and chemical hapten exposure. TCRdb fed the RACE reads into MiXCR, producing one record per CDR3 protein. This sample has about 84,000 distinct CDR3 sequences, with over 9.5% found just once. This sample comprised whole blood, obtained in connection with sensitization to the hapten diphenylcyclopropenone (DPC). These receptors originate from a woman aged 50 to 65 with alopecia areata. Some clones in this sample may be carry-over from other donors' samples. Both conserved end residues are part of each CDR3. Fields, in order: J gene, clone size, D gene, V gene, CDR3 protein, CDR3 DNA. The D gene is left open where the match is weak. Only some rows state a clone size, as once, few, many or a class for expanded clones.

TRBJ2-7,many,NA,TRBV23-1,CASSLRNDRSSYEQYF,TGCGCCAGCAGTCTAAGGAACGACCGGAGCTCCTACGAGCAGTACTTC
TRBJ1-5,many,NA,TRBV7-9,CASSFAGDNQPQHF,TGTGCCAGCAGCTTCGCAGGGGACAATCAGCCCCAGCATTTT
TRBJ2-7,many,TRBD2,TRBV4-2,CASSQDPRGSENEQYF,TGTGCCAGCAGCCAAGATCCCCGCGGGAGCGAAAACGAGCAGTACTTC
TRBJ1-1,many,NA,TRBV6-2/TRBV6-3,CASSHPYTNRVTEAFF,TGTGCCAGCAGCCACCCCTATACCAATCGGGTCACTGAAGCTTTCTTT
TRBJ1-2,many,NA,TRBV5-1,CASSLGQSGNYGYTF,TGCGCCAGCAGCTTAGGCCAAAGTGGCAACTATGGCTACACCTTC
TRBJ2-7,NA,NA,TRBV19,CASSIGTGKYEQYF,TGTGCCAGTAGTATAGGAACAGGAAAGTACGAGCAGTACTTC
TRBJ2-1,many,TRBD2,TRBV11-3,CASSRLADEQFF,TGTGCCAGCAGCCGACTAGCGGATGAGCAGTTCTTC
TRBJ1-3,NA,NA,TRBV11-2,CASSFTRNTIYF,TGTGCCAGCAGCTTCACAAGAAACACCATATATTTT
TRBJ1-2,few,NA,TRBV18,CASSLSKDPGDYGYTF,TGTGCCAGCTCACTGTCCAAGGACCCTGGCGACTATGGCTACACCTTC
TRBJ1-4,few,NA,TRBV25-1,CASRDLLGGEKLFF,TGTGCCAGCAGAGACCTCCTCGGGGGTGAAAAACTGTTTTTT
TRBJ1-5,many,TRBD1,TRBV28,CASTSGTGVQPQHF,TGTGCCAGCACTTCCGGGACAGGGGTGCAGCCCCAGCATTTT
TRBJ1-1,few,TRBD1,TRBV29-1,CSVEEGQGGTEAFF,TGCAGCGTTGAAGAGGGACAGGGAGGCACTGAAGCTTTCTTT
TRBJ2-7,few,NA,TRBV20-1,CSATGQSYEQYF,TGCAGTGCTACCGGCCAGTCCTACGAGCAGTACTTC
TRBJ2-1,many,NA,TRBV12-3/TRBV12-4,CASSSRESDEQFF,TGTGCCAGCAGTTCACGGGAGTCGGATGAGCAGTTCTTC
TRBJ2-1,many,TRBD2,TRBV2,CASMAGGPVEQFF,TGTGCCAGCATGGCGGGAGGGCCGGTCGAGCAGTTCTTC
TRBJ2-2,few,TRBD1,TRBV5-6,CASSLRQGDTGELFF,TGTGCCAGCAGCTTGAGACAGGGAGACACCGGGGAGCTGTTTTTT
TRBJ2-2,many,NA,TRBV20-1,CSASRELAGELFF,TGCAGTGCTAGTCGGGAGCTAGCCGGGGAGCTGTTTTTT
TRBJ1-2,NA,NA,TRBV18,CASSPPGSGPANYGYTF,TGTGCCAGCTCACCACCGGGAAGTGGGCCAGCTAACTATGGCTACACCTTC
TRBJ2-1,once,TRBD1,TRBV29-1,CSVDIGQGDNEQFF,TGCAGCGTTGATATTGGACAGGGGGACAATGAGCAGTTCTTC
TRBJ2-7,many,TRBD2,TRBV4-3,CASSQEAGAFEQYF,TGCGCCAGCAGCCAAGAAGCGGGAGCGTTTGAGCAGTACTTC
TRBJ2-1,many,NA,TRBV20-1,CSARVVGGVNEQFF,TGCAGTGCTAGAGTTGTAGGAGGAGTCAATGAGCAGTTCTTC
TRBJ1-4,NA,NA,TRBV6-6,CASSTRAEEKLFF,TGTGCCAGCAGTACAAGGGCCGAAGAAAAACTGTTTTTT
TRBJ2-2,many,NA,TRBV18,CASSSTAQWTDTGELFF,TGTGCCAGCTCCTCAACGGCACAGTGGACCGACACCGGGGAGCTGTTTTTT
TRBJ1-6,many,TRBD1,TRBV20-1,CSASGTGGNSPLHF,TGCAGTGCTAGTGGGACAGGGGGCAATTCACCCCTCCACTTT